Presented here are 2 T cell receptor beta chains from one specimen sequenced in a study of blood T cell repertoires in COVID-19. Method: immunoSEQ multiplex PCR; TCRdb's copy keeps in-frame clones and lacks some. The data show about 210,000 clones, 65% to 85% seen once. The sequenced sample was peripheral blood. These receptors were obtained from a human donor in a cohort sampled during active COVID-19.

The chain combines TRBV4-3 with TRBJ1-2, with D unresolved. Germline V CDR1 and CDR2: LGHNA, YSLEER. The CDR3 totals 13 residues. V was trimmed by 0 bases and J by 8 bases, leaving 10 bases between them. The CDR3 sequence is CASSQESGKGYTF. In DNA form, the CDR3 reads TGCGCCAGCAGCCAAGAATCGGGAAAAGGCTACACCTTC.

J is TRBJ1-1 and V is TRBV28; 8 bases line up with TRBD1. Germline loops: CDR1 MDHEN, CDR2 SYDVKM. The CDR3 has 13 amino acids. With 7 bases clipped from V and 5 bases from J, the junction kept 6 bases outside the gene matches. CDR3 amino acids: CASTRTGWTEAFF. The DNA for the CDR3 is TGTGCCAGCACTCGGACAGGGTGGACTGAAGCTTTCTTT.